Below, 3 T cell receptor beta chains from the same sample are listed, as sequenced in a study of early T cells in non-severe SARS-CoV-2 infection. TCRdb used MiXCR to reprocess the 5' RACE reads, holding one entry per CDR3 protein. The table lists thousands of distinct CDR3 sequences, 4% to 6% of them singletons, with approximately 9.7% in the top ten. The sequenced material came from whole blood. These receptors were taken from an adult who was a healthcare worker with PCR-confirmed SARS-CoV-2 infection or an uninfected control (not recorded which).

The chain's CDR3 is CASSYSSSYEQYF. The CDR3 DNA reads TGTGCCAGCAGCTACAGTAGCTCGTACGAGCAGTACTTC. The V and J genes are TRBV7-2 and TRBJ2-7, with D unclear. The CDR3 sequence is 13 residues long. Between the trimmed V and J ends, which lost 4 bases and 4 bases, there was a span of 11 bases. Germline CDR1 is SGHTA and CDR2 is FQGNSA.

This clonotype was found many times. V is TRBV28 and J is TRBJ2-7, with 11 nucleotides matching TRBD2. Trimming removed 4 bases from V and 0 bases from J; junction bases left unmatched: 5. The length of the CDR3 is 16 residues. CDR1 MDHEN and CDR2 SYDVKM come from the germline V gene. CDR3 sequence: CASSSPGLADSYEQYV. The CDR3 DNA reads TGTGCCAGCAGTTCACCGGGACTAGCGGACTCCTACGAGCAGTACGTC.

The genes are TRBV24-1 and TRBJ1-5; the D is unclear. Germline V lookup: CDR1 KGHDR, CDR2 SFDVKD. Trimming removed 3 bases at V and 3 bases at J, with 11 bases between. The CDR3 covers 15 residues. CDR3 loop: CATSDRSDFNQPQHF. DNA of the CDR3: TGTGCCACCAGTGATCGCAGCGATTTCAATCAGCCCCAGCATTTT.